This TCR beta chain was retrieved from a study of graft-versus-host responses after intestinal transplantation. Study as a whole: Recipients obtained multivisceral, liver-intestinal, or isolated intestinal transplants. The recipients all started with anti-thymocyte globulin induction and then took tacrolimus and steroids for roughly three years. Points from the study as a whole: Declines in HvG clones occurring early post-transplant were associated with peak circulating GvH clone levels.

The CDR3 is 13 amino acids. Germline V gene lookup returns CDR1 SNHLY and CDR2 FYNNEI. J lost 6 bases, V lost 9 bases, and 9 bases had no gene match. TCRdb keeps only in-frame clones here, not all; method: immunoSEQ multiplex PCR. Counted here are about 90,000 clones, 88% occurring once; the ten biggest clones make up roughly 0.3%. In this sample, this clone turned up once. Its cognate antigen is unknown. Sequencing used unstimulated CD4+ T cells sorted from spleen or lymph node cells, obtained before transplant. This TCR came from a human donor who was the organ donor for an intestinal transplant. V and J are TRBV2 and TRBJ2-7, with TRBD1 matching over 9 bases. CDR3 sequence reads: CASHRDRDGEQYF. The CDR3, as DNA: TGTGCCAGTCATAGGGACAGGGACGGCGAGCAGTACTTC.